The present T cell receptor beta chain was sequenced within a study of T cell responses to AZD1222 COVID-19 vaccine. Data came from immunoSEQ multiplex PCR; TCRdb stores just in-frame clones and leaves some out. The sample has 150,000 to 200,000 clones; around nine tenths are singletons. In regard to this clone: Its matching antigen is unknown.

Study-wide results and limits: Clonal diversity was possibly underestimated; the donors were predominantly white British and more often female.

Trimming took 1 base from V and 6 from J; bases not matched to a gene: 18. Germline V gene lookup returns CDR1 SGHTA and CDR2 FQGTGA. The CDR3 has 19 residues. The TCR was taken from an adult who received the MenACWY meningococcal vaccine as a control. The chain has TRBV7-3 and TRBJ2-1, with TRBD2 matching 7 bases. The sequencing here drew on peripheral blood, taken 28 days after the second dose of the MenACWY control vaccine. The CDR3 loop reads CASSLMGTTGGSPGNEQFF. The CDR3 DNA is TGTGCCAGCAGCTTAATGGGGACTACGGGAGGAAGCCCCGGCAATGAGCAGTTCTTC.